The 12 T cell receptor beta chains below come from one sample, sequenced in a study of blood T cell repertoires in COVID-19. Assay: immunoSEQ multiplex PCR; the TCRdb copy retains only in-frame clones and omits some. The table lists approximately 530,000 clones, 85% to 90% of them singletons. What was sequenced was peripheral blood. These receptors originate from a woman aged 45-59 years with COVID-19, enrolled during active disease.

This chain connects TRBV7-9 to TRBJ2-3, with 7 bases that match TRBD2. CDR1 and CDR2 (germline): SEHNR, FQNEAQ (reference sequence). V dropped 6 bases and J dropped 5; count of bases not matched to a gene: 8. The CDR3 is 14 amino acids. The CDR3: CASRPEAGLDTQYF. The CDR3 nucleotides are TGTGCCAGCAGACCCGAAGCGGGGCTAGATACGCAGTATTTT.

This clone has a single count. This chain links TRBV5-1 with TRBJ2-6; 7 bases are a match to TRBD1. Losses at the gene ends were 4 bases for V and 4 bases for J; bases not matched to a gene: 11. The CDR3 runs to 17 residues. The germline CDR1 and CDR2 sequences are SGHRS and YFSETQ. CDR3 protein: CASSLLTGVSGANVLTF. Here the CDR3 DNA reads TGCGCCAGCAGCCTACTTACAGGGGTGAGCGGGGCCAACGTCCTGACTTTC.

The CDR3: CASKGTGIQPQHF. In nucleotides, the CDR3 is TGTGCCAGCAAAGGAACAGGGATTCAGCCCCAGCATTTT. This chain joins TRBV12-3 or TRBV12-4 and TRBJ1-5; possibly TRBD1 for D (6 bases). The V end was cut by 7 bases, the J end by 6 bases, with 13 bases between. The CDR3 sequence is 13 residues long.

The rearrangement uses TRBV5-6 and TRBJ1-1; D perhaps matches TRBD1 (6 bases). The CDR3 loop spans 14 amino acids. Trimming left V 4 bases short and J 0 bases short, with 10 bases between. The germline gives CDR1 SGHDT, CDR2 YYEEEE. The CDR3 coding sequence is TGTGCCAGCAGCCGGGGACACCTGAACACTGAAGCTTTCTTT. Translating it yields CASSRGHLNTEAFF.

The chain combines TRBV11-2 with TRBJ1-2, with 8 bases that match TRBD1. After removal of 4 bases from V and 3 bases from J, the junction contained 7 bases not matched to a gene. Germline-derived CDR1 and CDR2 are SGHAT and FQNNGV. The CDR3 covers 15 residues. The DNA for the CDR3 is TGTGCCAGCAGCTCGCGGACAGGGATCGACTATGGCTACACCTTC. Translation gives CASSSRTGIDYGYTF.

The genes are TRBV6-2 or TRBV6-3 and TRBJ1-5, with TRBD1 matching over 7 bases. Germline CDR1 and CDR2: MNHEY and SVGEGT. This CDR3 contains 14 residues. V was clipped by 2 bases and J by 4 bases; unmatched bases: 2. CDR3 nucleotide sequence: TGTGCCAGCAGTTACAAGACAGGGAATCAGCCCCAGCATTTT. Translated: CASSYKTGNQPQHF.

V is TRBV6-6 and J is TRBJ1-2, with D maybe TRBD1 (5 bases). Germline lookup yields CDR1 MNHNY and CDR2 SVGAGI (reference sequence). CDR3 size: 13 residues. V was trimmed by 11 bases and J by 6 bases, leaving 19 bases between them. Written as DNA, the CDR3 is TGTGCCGCCCGTGGGGCCAGGGAGGATGGCTACACCTTC. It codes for CAARGAREDGYTF.

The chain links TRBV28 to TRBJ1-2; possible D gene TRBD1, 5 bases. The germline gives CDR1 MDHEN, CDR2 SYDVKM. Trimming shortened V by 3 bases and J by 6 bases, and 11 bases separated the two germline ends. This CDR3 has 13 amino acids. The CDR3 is CASSFSRENGYTF. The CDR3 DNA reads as TGTGCCAGCAGTTTCTCCAGGGAAAATGGCTACACCTTC.

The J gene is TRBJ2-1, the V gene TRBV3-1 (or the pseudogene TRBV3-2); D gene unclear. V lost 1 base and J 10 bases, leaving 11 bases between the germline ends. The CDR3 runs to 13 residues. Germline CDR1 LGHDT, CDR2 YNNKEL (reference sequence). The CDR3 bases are TGTGCCAGCAGCCAAGGGGCTGCCCCGGAGCAGTTCTTC. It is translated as CASSQGAAPEQFF.

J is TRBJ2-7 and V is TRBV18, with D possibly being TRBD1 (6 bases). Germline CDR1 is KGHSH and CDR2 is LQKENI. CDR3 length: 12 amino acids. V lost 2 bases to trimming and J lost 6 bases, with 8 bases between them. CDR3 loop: CASSPGGREQYF. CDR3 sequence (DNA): TGTGCCAGCTCACCAGGGGGCCGCGAGCAGTACTTC.

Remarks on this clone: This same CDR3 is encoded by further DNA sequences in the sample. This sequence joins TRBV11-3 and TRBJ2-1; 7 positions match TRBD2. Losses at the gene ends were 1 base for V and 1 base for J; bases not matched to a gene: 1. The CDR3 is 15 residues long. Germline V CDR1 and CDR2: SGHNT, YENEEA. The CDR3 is CASSLGRGSYNEQFF. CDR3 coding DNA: TGTGCCAGCAGCTTAGGGCGGGGGTCCTACAATGAGCAGTTCTTC.

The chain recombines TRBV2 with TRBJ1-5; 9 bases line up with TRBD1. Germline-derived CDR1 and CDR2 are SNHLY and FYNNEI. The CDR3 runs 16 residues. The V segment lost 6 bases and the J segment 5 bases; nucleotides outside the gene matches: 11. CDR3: CASSLDRGILDQPQHF. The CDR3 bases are TGTGCCAGCAGCTTAGACAGGGGGATTCTGGATCAGCCCCAGCATTTT.